A single T cell receptor beta chain is shown here with its context. Participants were aged about 18 to 89 years from roughly 26 US areas. This record belongs to a study of blood T cell repertoires in COVID-19. Across the whole study: COVID-19 samples from acute and convalescent phases originated in the United States, Italy and Spain.

Measured with immunoSEQ multiplex PCR; TCRdb has only the in-frame clones, and not every one. The sample contains approximately 210,000 clones, approximately 82% of which appear only once. CDR3 length equals 15 residues. Germline CDR1 reads SGHVS; CDR2 reads FQNEAQ. Trimming removed 0 bases from V and 7 bases from J, with 12 bases in between. The sequence came from a man aged 35 to 55 who had recovered from COVID-19. The rearrangement joins TRBV7-8 to TRBJ2-2; a possible D gene is TRBD2 (6 bases). The sample consisted of PBMCs or T cells enriched from blood (not recorded which). The DNA for the CDR3 is TGTGCCAGCAGCTTAGCGGGGGGTCGAAACGGGGAGCTGTTTTTT. Amino acid sequence: CASSLAGGRNGELFF.